Presented here are 2 T cell receptor beta chains from one specimen sequenced in a study of blood T cell repertoires in COVID-19. Assay used: immunoSEQ multiplex PCR; TCRdb lists only in-frame clones, some missing. The sample shows 200,000 to 300,000 clones, approximately 88% of them seen only once. Sequencing was carried out using PBMCs or T cells enriched from blood (not recorded which). The origin of the receptors is a woman aged 40-49 years with acute COVID-19.

CDR3 DNA sequence: TGTGCCAGTAGTCACGGCCCGAGGACAGGGAGTGGGAATCAGCCCCAGCATTTT. Translating gives CASSHGPRTGSGNQPQHF. The chain carries TRBV19 and TRBJ1-5, with 8 nucleotides matching TRBD1. The junction had 16 bases not matched to a gene; V was cut back by 5 bases and J by 4 bases. CDR1 and CDR2 (germline): LNHDA, SQIVND (reference sequence). This CDR3 has 18 amino acids.

CDR3 nucleotide sequence: TGTGCCAGCAGTCCGACAGGGTCCGAGACCCAGTACTTC. Protein: CASSPTGSETQYF. The rearrangement links TRBV12-3 or TRBV12-4 to TRBJ2-5, with 7 positions matching TRBD1. The trim removed 5 bases at V and 5 bases at J, leaving 5 bases unmatched. This CDR3 comprises 13 residues.